Many counts were recorded for the clone carrying this TCR beta chain. The target antigen is unknown. The source of the sample is a study of Graves' ophthalmopathy and Graves' hyperthyroidism. About the research overall: Sampling took place at initial diagnosis, with peripheral blood obtained before any treatment.

RNA transcripts were the template, and TCR beta CDR3 regions were amplified from them. Second-round multiplex PCR came after first-round RT-PCR with HTBI primers. MiXCR, run by TCRdb on the multiplex PCR reads, gives a single entry per CDR3 protein. The data show roughly 300,000 distinct CDR3 sequences, 17% seen once. Excluded: other autoimmune disease, uncontrolled infection, pregnancy or lactation. PBMCs were isolated from an approximately 9.4 ml sample of fresh peripheral blood. Whole-study results and caveats: Most expanded clonotypes in thyroid above 0.001 frequency also showed up in blood.

This receptor was obtained from an adult man with Graves' ophthalmopathy. The sample taken for sequencing was peripheral blood.

CDR3 sequence: CAWSPDRETEAFF. The CDR3, as DNA: TGTGCCTGGAGCCCGGACAGGGAAACTGAAGCTTTCTTT. The chain couples TRBV30 to TRBJ1-1; 8 bases align to TRBD1. This CDR3 contains 13 residues. The germline V gene encodes CDR1 GTSNPN and CDR2 SVGIG (reference sequence). V shed 3 bases, J shed 5 bases, and the junction held 5 bases outside the gene matches.